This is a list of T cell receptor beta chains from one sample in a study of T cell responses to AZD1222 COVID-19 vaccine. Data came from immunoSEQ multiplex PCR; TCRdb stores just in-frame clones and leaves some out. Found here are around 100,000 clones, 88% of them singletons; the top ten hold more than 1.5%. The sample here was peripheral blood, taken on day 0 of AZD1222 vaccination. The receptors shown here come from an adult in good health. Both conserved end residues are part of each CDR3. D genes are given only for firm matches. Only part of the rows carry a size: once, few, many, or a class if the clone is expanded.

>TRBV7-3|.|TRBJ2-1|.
CASSRTEYNEQFF
TGTGCCAGCAGCCGAACTGAATACAATGAGCAGTTCTTC
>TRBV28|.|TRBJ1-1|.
CASSPTPSRNTEAFF
TGTGCCAGCAGTCCCACACCCAGCAGGAACACTGAAGCTTTCTTT
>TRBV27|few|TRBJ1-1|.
CASSLSPQGNTEAFF
TGTGCCAGCAGTCTTTCTCCACAGGGTAACACTGAAGCTTTCTTT
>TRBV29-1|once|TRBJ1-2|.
CSVRETDGGGYTF
TGCAGCGTTCGGGAGACAGATGGTGGTGGCTACACCTTC
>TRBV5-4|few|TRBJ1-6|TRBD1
CASSFWTGENSPLHF
TGTGCCAGCAGCTTTTGGACAGGAGAAAATTCACCCCTCCACTTT
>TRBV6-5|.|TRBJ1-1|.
CASSYTRNTEAFF
TGTGCCAGCAGTTACACAAGGAACACTGAAGCTTTCTTT
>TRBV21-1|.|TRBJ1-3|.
CASSKAERTVSGNTIYF
TGTGCCAGCAGCAAAGCGGAGAGGACGGTCTCTGGAAACACCATATATTTT
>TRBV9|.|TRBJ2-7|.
CASSVGAPLGDEQYF
TGTGCCAGCAGCGTAGGGGCCCCTCTGGGGGACGAGCAGTACTTC
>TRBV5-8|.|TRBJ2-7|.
CARGREYEQYF
TGTGCCAGGGGAAGAGAGTACGAGCAGTACTTC
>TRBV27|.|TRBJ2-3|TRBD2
CASSSPSGRPTDTQYF
TGTGCCAGCAGTTCGCCGAGCGGGAGGCCGACAGATACGCAGTATTTT
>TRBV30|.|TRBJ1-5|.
CAWSGRYNQPQHF
TGTGCCTGGAGTGGCAGGTACAATCAGCCCCAGCATTTT
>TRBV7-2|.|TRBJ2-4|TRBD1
CASSAWDRGLENIQYF
TGTGCCAGCAGCGCTTGGGACAGGGGGCTAGAAAACATTCAGTACTTC
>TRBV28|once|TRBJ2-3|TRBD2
CASSLVASGRAGDTQYF
TGTGCCAGCAGTTTGGTGGCTAGCGGGAGGGCCGGAGATACGCAGTATTTT
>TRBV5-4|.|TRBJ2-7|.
CASSSGQNRQYF
TGTGCCAGCAGCTCTGGACAGAACCGGCAGTACTTC
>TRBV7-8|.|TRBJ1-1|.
CASSPRGAVEAFF
TGTGCCAGCAGCCCGCGGGGGGCGGTTGAAGCTTTCTTT
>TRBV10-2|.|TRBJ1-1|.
CASSETVNTEAFF
TGCGCCAGCAGTGAGACCGTGAACACTGAAGCTTTCTTT
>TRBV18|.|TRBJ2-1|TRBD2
CASSPSAGAYNEQFF
TGTGCCAGCTCGCCTTCAGCGGGAGCCTACAATGAGCAGTTCTTC
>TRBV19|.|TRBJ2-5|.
CASSIAQGGETQYF
TGTGCCAGTAGTATAGCGCAGGGCGGGGAGACCCAGTACTTC
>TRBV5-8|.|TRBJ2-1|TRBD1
CASSRLKPGQGFLYEQFF
TGTGCCAGCAGCAGATTGAAGCCGGGACAGGGTTTTCTTTATGAGCAGTTCTTC
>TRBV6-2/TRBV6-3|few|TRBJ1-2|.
CASSNRGSYGYTF
TGTGCCAGCAGTAACCGGGGGAGCTATGGCTACACCTTC
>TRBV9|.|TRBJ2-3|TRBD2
CASSVGASGSTDTQYF
TGTGCCAGCAGCGTAGGAGCTAGCGGGAGCACAGATACGCAGTATTTT
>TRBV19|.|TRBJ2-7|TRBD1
CASSLGTGQGEQYF
TGTGCCAGTAGTCTAGGGACAGGGCAAGGGGAGCAGTACTTC
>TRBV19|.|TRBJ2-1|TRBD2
CASSTFTSGSSYNEQFF
TGTGCCAGTAGTACGTTTACTAGCGGCTCCTCCTACAATGAGCAGTTCTTC
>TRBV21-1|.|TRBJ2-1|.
CASSNCDRTMYNEQFF
TGTGCCAGCAGCAACTGTGACAGAACAATGTACAATGAGCAGTTCTTC
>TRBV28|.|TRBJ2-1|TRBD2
CASSVPSGSPYNEQFF
TGTGCCAGCAGTGTCCCTAGCGGGAGTCCCTACAATGAGCAGTTCTTC
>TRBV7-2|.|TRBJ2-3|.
CASSLGGDLFPDTQYF
TGTGCCAGCAGCTTAGGCGGTGACTTATTTCCAGATACGCAGTATTTT
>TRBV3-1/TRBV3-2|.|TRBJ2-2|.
CASSQPLTGELFF
TGTGCCAGCAGCCAACCGCTCACCGGGGAGCTGTTTTTT
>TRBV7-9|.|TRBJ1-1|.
CASSSRMGRRETEAFF
TGTGCCAGCAGCTCTCGAATGGGCAGGAGGGAAACTGAAGCTTTCTTT
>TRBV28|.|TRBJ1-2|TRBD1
CASSLPTGEHGYTF
TGTGCCAGCAGTTTACCGACAGGGGAGCATGGCTACACCTTC
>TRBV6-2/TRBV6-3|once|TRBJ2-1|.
CASSYSGVYEQFF
TGTGCCAGCAGTTACTCGGGGGTATATGAGCAGTTCTTC
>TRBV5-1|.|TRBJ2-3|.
CASSLVPPTDTQYF
TGCGCCAGCAGCTTGGTTCCTCCCACAGATACGCAGTATTTT
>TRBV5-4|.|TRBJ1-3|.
CASSSGTNSGNTIYF
TGTGCCAGCAGCTCCGGGACAAACTCTGGAAACACCATATATTTT
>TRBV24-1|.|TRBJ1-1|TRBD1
CATSGTGDTEAFF
TGTGCCACCAGTGGGACAGGGGATACTGAAGCTTTCTTT